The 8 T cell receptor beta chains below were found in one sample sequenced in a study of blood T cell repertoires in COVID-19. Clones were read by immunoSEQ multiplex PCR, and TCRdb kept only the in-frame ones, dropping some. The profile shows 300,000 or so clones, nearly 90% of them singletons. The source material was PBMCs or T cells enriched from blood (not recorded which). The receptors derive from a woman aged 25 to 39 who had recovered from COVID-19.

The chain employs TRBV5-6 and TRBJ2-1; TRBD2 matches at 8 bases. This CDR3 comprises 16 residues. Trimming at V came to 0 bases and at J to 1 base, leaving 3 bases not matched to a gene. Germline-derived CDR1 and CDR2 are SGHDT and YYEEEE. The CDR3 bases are TGTGCCAGCAGCTTGGATCGGGAGGGGTCCTACAATGAGCAGTTCTTC. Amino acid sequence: CASSLDREGSYNEQFF.

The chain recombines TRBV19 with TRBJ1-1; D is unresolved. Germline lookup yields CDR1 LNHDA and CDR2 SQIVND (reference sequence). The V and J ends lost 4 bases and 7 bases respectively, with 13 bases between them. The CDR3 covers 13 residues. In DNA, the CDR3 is TGTGCCAGTAGTACAGACGGTACCAATGAAGCTTTCTTT. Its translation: CASSTDGTNEAFF.

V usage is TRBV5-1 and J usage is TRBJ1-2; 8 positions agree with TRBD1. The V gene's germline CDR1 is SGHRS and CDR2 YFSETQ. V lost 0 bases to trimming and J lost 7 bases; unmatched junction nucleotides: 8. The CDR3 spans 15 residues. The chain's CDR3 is CASSLGKRTGSGYTF. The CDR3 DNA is TGCGCCAGCAGCTTGGGCAAGCGGACAGGGAGTGGCTACACCTTC.

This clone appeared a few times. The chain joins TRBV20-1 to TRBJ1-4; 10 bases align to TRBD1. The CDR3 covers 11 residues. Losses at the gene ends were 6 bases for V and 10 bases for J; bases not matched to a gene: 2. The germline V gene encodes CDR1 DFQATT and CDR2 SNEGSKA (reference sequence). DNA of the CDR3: TGCAGTGCGGGACAGGGGTTAAAACTGTTTTTT. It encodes CSAGQGLKLFF.

Here the CDR3 reads CASSVGQGSWNEQFF. The CDR3, as DNA: TGTGCCAGCAGCGTCGGACAGGGTTCGTGGAATGAGCAGTTCTTC. V is TRBV7-9 and J is TRBJ2-1, with 8 bases fitting TRBD1. This CDR3 is 15 amino acids long. In germline, CDR1 is SEHNR, CDR2 FQNEAQ (reference sequence). V lost 5 bases to trimming and J lost 7 bases; unmatched junction nucleotides: 10.

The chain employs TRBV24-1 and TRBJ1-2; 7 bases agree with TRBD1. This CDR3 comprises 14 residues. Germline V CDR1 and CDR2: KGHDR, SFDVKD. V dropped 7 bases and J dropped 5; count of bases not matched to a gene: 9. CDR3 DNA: TGTGCCACCAGATTGACAGGGAAAATTTATGGCTACACCTTC. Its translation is CATRLTGKIYGYTF.

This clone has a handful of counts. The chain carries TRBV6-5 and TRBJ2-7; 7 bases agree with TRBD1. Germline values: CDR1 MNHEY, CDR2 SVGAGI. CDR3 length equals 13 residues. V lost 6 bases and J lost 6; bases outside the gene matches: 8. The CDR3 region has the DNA TGTGCCAGCAGCAGGGGGATATGGGGCGAGCAGTACTTC. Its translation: CASSRGIWGEQYF.

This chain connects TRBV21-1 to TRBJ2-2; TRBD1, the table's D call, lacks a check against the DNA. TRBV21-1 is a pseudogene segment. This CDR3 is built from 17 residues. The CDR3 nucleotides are TGTGCCAGCAGCAAAGAATTTGGACAGGAGAACACCGGGGAGCTGTTTTTT. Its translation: CASSKEFGQENTGELFF.